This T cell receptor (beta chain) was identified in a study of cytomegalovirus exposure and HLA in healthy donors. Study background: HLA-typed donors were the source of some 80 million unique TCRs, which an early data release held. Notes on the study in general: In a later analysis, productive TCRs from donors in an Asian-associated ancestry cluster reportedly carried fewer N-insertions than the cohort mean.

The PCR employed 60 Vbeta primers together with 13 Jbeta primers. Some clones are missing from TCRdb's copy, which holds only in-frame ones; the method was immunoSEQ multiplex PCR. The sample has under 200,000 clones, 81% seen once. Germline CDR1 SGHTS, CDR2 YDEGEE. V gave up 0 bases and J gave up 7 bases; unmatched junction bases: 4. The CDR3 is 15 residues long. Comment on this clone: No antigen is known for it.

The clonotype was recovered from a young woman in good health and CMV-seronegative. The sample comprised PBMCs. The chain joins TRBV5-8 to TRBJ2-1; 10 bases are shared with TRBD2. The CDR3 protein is CASSLAASGGNEQFF. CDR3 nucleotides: TGTGCCAGCAGCTTGGCGGCTAGCGGGGGTAATGAGCAGTTCTTC.